This T cell receptor beta chain was captured in a study of T cell responses to AZD1222 COVID-19 vaccine. Whole-study results and caveats: Researchers report vaccine-associated CD4 TCRs spanning spike, with dominance at 160-218 and 743-854. Targets within unmutated variant regions were reportedly found for nearly half of spike-specific TCRs. Receipt of two AZD1222 doses was followed by a rise in Spike-specific TCR breadth and depth. Females made up more of the donors, who were largely white British, and clonal diversity may have come out too low.

CDR3 size: 15 residues. Per germline, CDR1 SGHDT and CDR2 YYEEEE. The V gene lost 3 bases and the J gene lost 1 base, with 10 bases spanning the gap. The method was immunoSEQ multiplex PCR; TCRdb's version includes in-frame clones alone and lacks a portion of them. The table shows 100,000 to 150,000 clones, with 85% occurring only once. Turning to this clone: Its antigen is undetermined.

The receptor comes from an adult who received the MenACWY meningococcal vaccine as a control. Specimen: peripheral blood, collected 28 days after the second dose of the MenACWY control vaccine. The rearrangement links TRBV5-6 to TRBJ1-4; possible D gene TRBD1, 6 bases. The CDR3 here is CASSSAGVTNEKLFF. CDR3 sequence (DNA): TGTGCCAGCAGCTCGGCAGGGGTAACTAATGAAAAACTGTTTTTT.